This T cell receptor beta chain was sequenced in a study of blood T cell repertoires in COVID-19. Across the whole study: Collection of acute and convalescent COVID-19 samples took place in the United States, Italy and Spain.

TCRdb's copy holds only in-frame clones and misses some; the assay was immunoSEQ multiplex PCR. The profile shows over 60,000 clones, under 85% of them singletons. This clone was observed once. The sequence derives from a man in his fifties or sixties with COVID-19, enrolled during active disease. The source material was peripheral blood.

CDR3: CASSRPGQVGETQYF. DNA for the CDR3: TGTGCCAGCAGCCGCCCGGGACAGGTCGGAGAGACCCAGTACTTC. The V gene is TRBV7-9, the J gene TRBJ2-5; the match to TRBD1 covers 8 bases. The CDR3 has 15 amino acids. The germline V gene has CDR1 SEHNR and CDR2 FQNEAQ (reference sequence). Trimming at V came to 5 bases and at J to 4 bases, leaving 9 bases not matched to a gene.